These 20 T cell receptor beta chains came from one sample sequenced in a study of spatial heterogeneity in lung cancer. A single record per CDR3 protein comes from TCRdb applying MiXCR to the 5' RACE reads. The sample lists some 11,000 distinct CDR3 sequences, around 3.9% seen once, with around 7.6% in the top ten. Time point given: sample taken at primary tumor resection. Unsorted samples of tumor, nontumor lung or frozen PBMC had their whole RNA sequenced. Sample: normal lung tissue next to the tumor, taken at surgery. These receptor sequences come from a male donor with early-stage non-small cell lung cancer.

In its sample, this clonotype ranks as medium-sized (0.01 to 0.1%). The library was designed around alpha chains, so this beta chain is a stray read whose abundance carries little weight. The chain employs TRBV6-1 and TRBJ1-4; D remains unclear. With 7 bases removed from V and 5 bases from J, the gap between germline ends came to 17 bases. Germline V gives CDR1 MNHNS, CDR2 SASEGT. This CDR3 has 15 residues. CDR3 nucleotide sequence: TGTGCCAGCACCCTACGGACGGCGGAAAATGAAAAACTGTTTTTT. Translated: CASTLRTAENEKLFF.

This clonotype has at least ten counts. With the library built for alpha chains, this beta chain is off target and its frequency is not meaningful. The chain uses TRBV4-2 and TRBJ2-7; 7 nucleotides align to TRBD1. The CDR3 runs to 15 residues. Germline V gene sequence: CDR1 LGHNA, CDR2 YNFKEQ. Losses at the gene ends were 1 base for V and 3 bases for J; bases not matched to a gene: 6. CDR3 protein: CASSQAKDRYYEQYF. The DNA of the CDR3 is TGTGCCAGCAGCCAAGCCAAGGACAGGTACTACGAGCAGTACTTC.

This clonotype was counted ten times or more. Little can be read into the size of this beta chain, an off-target read in a library designed for alpha chains. The genes are TRBV7-3 and TRBJ2-2, with D maybe TRBD2 (6 bases). This CDR3 has 13 amino acids. The V end was cut by 5 bases, the J end by 4 bases, with 8 bases between. The germline V gene encodes CDR1 SGHTA and CDR2 FQGTGA. The CDR3 is CASSPGGTGELFF. CDR3 nucleotide sequence: TGTGCCAGCAGCCCCGGGGGCACCGGGGAGCTGTTTTTT. Full variable domain (remainder filled in from reference TRBV7-3 and TRBJ2-2): GAGVSQTPSNKVTEKGKYVELRCDPISGHTALYWYRQSLGQGPEFLIYFQGTGAADDSGLPNDRFFAVRPEGSVSTLKIQRTERGDSAVYLCASSPGGTGELFFGEGSRLTVL.

This clonotype counts as medium-sized. Because this beta chain is a stray read in a library intended to capture alpha chains, its abundance should not be given much weight. The gene calls are TRBV3-1 and TRBJ2-7, with TRBD1 matching over 8 bases. Germline CDR1 reads LGHDT; CDR2 reads YNNKEL (reference sequence). The junction had 0 bases not matched to a gene; V was cut back by 2 bases and J by 6 bases. This CDR3 has 12 residues. The CDR3 is CASSQTGGEQYF. The CDR3 DNA is TGTGCCAGCAGCCAAACAGGGGGCGAGCAGTACTTC.

This clonotype ranks as medium-sized. This beta chain appears as a stray read in a library generated for alpha chains; its size is not informative. This sequence joins TRBV20-1 and TRBJ2-3; perhaps TRBD2 as D (6 bases). The V gene's germline CDR1 is DFQATT and CDR2 SNEGSKA (reference sequence). The CDR3 is made up of 15 amino acids. The ends were cut back, 0 bases at V and 1 base at J, with 11 bases in the middle. This CDR3 reads CSARDGGMGTDTQYF. Here the CDR3 DNA reads TGCAGTGCTAGAGATGGGGGGATGGGCACAGATACGCAGTATTTT.

By share, this clonotype ranks as medium-sized. This beta chain turned up in a library designed for alpha chains; as an off-target read, its abundance says little. This chain links TRBV14 with TRBJ2-1; TRBD2 is a possible D gene (5 bases). The germline CDR1 and CDR2 sequences are SGHDN and FVKESK. The CDR3 runs 14 residues. Trimming took off 0 bases at V and 4 bases at J, with 7 bases between the two ends. The CDR3: CASSQDRGYNEQFF. DNA of the CDR3: TGTGCCAGCAGCCAAGATCGAGGGTACAATGAGCAGTTCTTC.

This clonotype has ten or more counts. As an off-target read in a library built for alpha chains, this beta chain has a frequency of little significance. V gene TRBV5-1 combines with J gene TRBJ2-1; TRBD2 aligns across 10 bases. J gave up 5 bases and V 0 bases, and 2 bases lay outside the gene matches. Germline V CDR1 and CDR2: SGHRS, YFSETQ. CDR3 length: 15 amino acids. The CDR3 spells CASSLEAGGHNEQFF. DNA of the CDR3: TGCGCCAGCAGCTTGGAAGCGGGAGGGCACAATGAGCAGTTCTTC.

This clonotype was recorded at least ten times. Little can be read into the size of this beta chain, an off-target read in a library designed for alpha chains. The chain has TRBV28 and TRBJ1-5; D call uncertain. Germline values: CDR1 MDHEN, CDR2 SYDVKM. CDR3 size: 14 residues. Trimming cost V 1 base and J 5 bases, with 9 bases left between them. The CDR3 DNA is TGTGCCAGCAGTTTATCTGAGGAGCATCAGCCCCAGCATTTT. This codes for CASSLSEEHQPQHF.

This clonotype has a count of ten or more. In a library made to pick up alpha chains, this beta chain is a stray read with a size that means little. V is TRBV6-5 and J is TRBJ1-6; a weak D match, TRBD1 (6 bases). Per germline, CDR1 MNHEY and CDR2 SVGAGI. This CDR3 contains 14 residues. V was shortened by 4 bases and J by 10 bases, with 14 bases between the two germline ends. In DNA form, the CDR3 reads TGTGCCAGCAGTTTACGGGCAGGGGAGTCACCCCTCCACTTT. Amino acids: CASSLRAGESPLHF.

This clonotype was observed at least ten times. Found in a library prepared for alpha chains, this beta chain is an off-target read, and its abundance has little meaning. This chain uses TRBV7-2 with TRBJ1-2; D gene ambiguous. Germline V gives CDR1 SGHTA, CDR2 FQGNSA. This CDR3 region has 13 residues. Trimming removed 6 bases at V and 5 bases at J, with 13 bases between. The CDR3 sequence is CASSRPDRYGYTF. The CDR3 nucleotides read TGTGCCAGCAGTCGACCCGACCGTTATGGCTACACCTTC.

This clonotype was counted ten times or more. Since it is a stray read in a library aimed at alpha chains, this beta chain has a size that is not meaningful. This sequence joins TRBV3-1 and TRBJ1-5, with D uncertain. Germline V CDR1 and CDR2: LGHDT, YNNKEL (reference sequence). The length of the CDR3 is 15 residues. V lost 4 bases, J lost 0 bases, and 10 bases lay in between. The CDR3 DNA reads TGTGCCAGCAGCCTCGGAGTCGATAGCAATCAGCCCCAGCATTTT. Its protein is CASSLGVDSNQPQHF.

This clonotype was detected many times. The size of this beta chain means little, since it is a stray read in a library made for alpha chains. V is TRBV24-1 and J is TRBJ2-2; the match to TRBD2 covers 7 bases. The J segment lost 3 bases and the V segment lost 9 bases, leaving 0 bases of the junction unmatched. The CDR3 sequence is 12 residues long. Germline CDR1 reads KGHDR; CDR2 reads SFDVKD. CDR3 in amino acids: CATGGDTGELFF. The CDR3 DNA reads TGTGCCACCGGGGGGGACACCGGGGAGCTGTTTTTT.

This clonotype is judged medium-sized (0.01 to 0.1%). Compared with germline, one end of the junction differs, possibly owing to a read error. As an off-target read in a library built for alpha chains, this beta chain has a frequency of little significance. This rearrangement joins TRBV7-7 to TRBJ1-1; D not resolved. The CDR3 loop spans 13 amino acids. CDR1 is SSHAT, CDR2 FNYEAQ, per germline (reference sequence). CDR3 coding DNA: TGTGCTAGCAGCCTTACACTGAACACTGAAGCTTTCTTT. This gives the protein CASSLTLNTEAFF.

This clonotype was counted ten times or more. This beta chain slipped into a library made for alpha chains as a stray read, so its size is not meaningful. V is TRBV7-2 and J is TRBJ2-3, with 10 positions matching TRBD2. Germline V gives CDR1 SGHTA, CDR2 FQGNSA. Trimming at V came to 6 bases and at J to 9 bases, leaving 12 bases not matched to a gene. This CDR3 region has 15 residues. CDR3 loop: CASRLSGRAIATQYF. The CDR3 DNA follows: TGTGCCAGCAGACTGAGCGGGAGGGCGATTGCCACGCAGTATTTT.

This clonotype was counted at least ten times. This beta chain came through as a stray read in a library set up for alpha chains, and its size says little. The chain combines TRBV12-3 or TRBV12-4 with TRBJ2-5, with TRBD2 identical over 8 bases. The CDR3 contains 13 residues. J was trimmed by 5 bases and V by 3 bases; bases with no gene match: 2. The CDR3 loop reads CASSFASGETQYF. For the CDR3, the DNA is TGTGCCAGCAGTTTCGCTAGCGGGGAGACCCAGTACTTC.

Of note for this clonotype: The library was built for alpha chains, so this beta chain is an off-target read and its size means little. The chain joins TRBV7-2 to TRBJ2-7; the D gene is possibly TRBD1 (6 bases). Looked up from germline, CDR1 is SGHTA and CDR2 is FQGNSA. V was pared by 5 bases and J by 4 bases, with 15 bases between. The CDR3 totals 14 residues. CDR3 nucleotides: TGTGCCAGCAGCCCGGACAGTGGAACGTACGAGCAGTACTTC. It encodes CASSPDSGTYEQYF.

A note on this clonotype: Little can be read into the size of this beta chain, an off-target read in a library designed for alpha chains. The V gene is TRBV27, the J gene TRBJ2-7; 11 nucleotides line up with TRBD2. Trimming removed 5 bases from V and 6 bases from J; junction bases left unmatched: 6. CDR3 length: 14 amino acids. The V gene's germline CDR1 is MNHEY and CDR2 SMNVEV (reference sequence). CDR3 sequence reads: CASSGLAGPSEQYF. CDR3 coding DNA: TGTGCCAGCAGTGGACTAGCGGGCCCCAGCGAGCAGTACTTC.

By its share, this clonotype is medium-sized (0.01 to 0.1%). A library prepared for alpha chains yielded this beta chain as an off-target read; its size is of little meaning. The genes are TRBV7-9 and TRBJ2-3, with 8 bases matching TRBD1. Germline trimming cut 6 bases from V and 2 bases from J; bases unmatched to any gene: 16. The CDR3 has 18 residues. Germline CDR1 reads SEHNR; CDR2 reads FQNEAQ (reference sequence). CDR3 loop: CASSSPKAGTGPTDTQYF. Here the CDR3 DNA reads TGTGCCAGCAGTTCCCCGAAAGCTGGGACAGGACCCACAGATACGCAGTATTTT. The variable domain in full, completed from reference TRBV7-9 and TRBJ2-3, reads DTGVSQNPRHKITKRGQNVTFRCDPISEHNRLYWYRQTLGQGPEFLTYFQNEAQLEKSRLLSDRFSAERPKGSFSTLEIQRTEQGDSAMYLCASSSPKAGTGPTDTQYFGPGTRLTVL.

The table lists this clonotype with many counts. Since it is a stray read in a library aimed at alpha chains, this beta chain has a size that is not meaningful. V gene TRBV7-8 combines with J gene TRBJ1-4; TRBD1 aligns across 7 bases. The CDR3 runs to 16 residues. Germline V gene lookup returns CDR1 SGHVS and CDR2 FQNEAQ. The V segment lost 5 bases and the J segment 0 bases; nucleotides outside the gene matches: 6. The CDR3 loop reads CASSGQANPTNEKLFF. The CDR3 nucleotides read TGTGCCAGCAGCGGACAGGCGAATCCAACTAATGAAAAACTGTTTTTT.

This clonotype appeared many times. The size of this beta chain means little, since it is a stray read in a library made for alpha chains. The chain has TRBV20-1 and TRBJ1-6; no clear D gene. Germline-derived CDR1 and CDR2 are DFQATT and SNEGSKA (reference sequence). The ends were cut back, 5 bases at V and 7 bases at J, with 12 bases in the middle. This CDR3 comprises 13 residues. For the CDR3, the DNA is TGCAGTGCTGGGGTACACGCGAATTCACCCCTCCACTTT. This encodes CSAGVHANSPLHF.